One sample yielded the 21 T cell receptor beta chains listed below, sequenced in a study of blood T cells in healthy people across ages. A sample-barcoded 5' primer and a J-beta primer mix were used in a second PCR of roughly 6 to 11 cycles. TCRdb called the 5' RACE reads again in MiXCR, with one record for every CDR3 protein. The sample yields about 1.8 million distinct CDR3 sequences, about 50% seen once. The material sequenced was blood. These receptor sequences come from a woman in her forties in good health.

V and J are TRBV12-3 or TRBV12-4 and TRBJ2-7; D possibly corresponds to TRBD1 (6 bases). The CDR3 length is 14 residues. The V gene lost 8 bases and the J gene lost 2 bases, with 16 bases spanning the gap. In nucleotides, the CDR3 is TGTGCCAGCCGACCCCAAGACAGGCCCTACGAGCAGTACTTC. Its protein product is CASRPQDRPYEQYF.

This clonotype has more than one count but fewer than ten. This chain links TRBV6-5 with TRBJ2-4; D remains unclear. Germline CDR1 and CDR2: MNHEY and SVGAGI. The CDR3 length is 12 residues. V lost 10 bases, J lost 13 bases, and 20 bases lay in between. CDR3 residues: CATYLRVEEQYF. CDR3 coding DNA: TGTGCCACCTACCTGCGAGTCGAGGAGCAGTACTTC.

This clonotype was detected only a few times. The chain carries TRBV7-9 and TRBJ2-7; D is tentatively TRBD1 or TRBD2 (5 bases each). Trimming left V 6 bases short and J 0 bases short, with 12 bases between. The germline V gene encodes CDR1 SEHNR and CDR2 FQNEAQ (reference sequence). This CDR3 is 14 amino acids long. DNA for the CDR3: TGTGCCAGCAGGTGGGACGGTAGCTCCTACGAGCAGTACTTC. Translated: CASRWDGSSYEQYF.

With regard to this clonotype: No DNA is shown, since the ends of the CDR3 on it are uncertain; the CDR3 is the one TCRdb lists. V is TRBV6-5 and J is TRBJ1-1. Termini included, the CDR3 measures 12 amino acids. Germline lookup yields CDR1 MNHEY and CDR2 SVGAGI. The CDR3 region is CASSSSTDEAFF.

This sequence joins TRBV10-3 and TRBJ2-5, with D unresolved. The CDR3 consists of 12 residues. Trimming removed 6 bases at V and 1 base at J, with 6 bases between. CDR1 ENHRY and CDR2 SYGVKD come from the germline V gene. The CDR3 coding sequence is TGTGCCATCAGCCGACCCCAAGAGACCCAGTACTTC. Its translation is CAISRPQETQYF.

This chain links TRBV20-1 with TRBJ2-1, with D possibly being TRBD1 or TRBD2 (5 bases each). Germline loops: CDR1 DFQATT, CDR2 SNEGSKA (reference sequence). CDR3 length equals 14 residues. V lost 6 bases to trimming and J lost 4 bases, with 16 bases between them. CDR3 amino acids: CSAPSRDGYNEQFF. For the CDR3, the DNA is TGCAGTGCACCAAGCCGGGACGGGTACAATGAGCAGTTCTTC.

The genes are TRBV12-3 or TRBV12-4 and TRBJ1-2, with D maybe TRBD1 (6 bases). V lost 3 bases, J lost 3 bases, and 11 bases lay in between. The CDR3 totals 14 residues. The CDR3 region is CASSFGGPDYGYTF. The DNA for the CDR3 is TGTGCCAGCAGTTTTGGGGGGCCCGACTATGGCTACACCTTC.

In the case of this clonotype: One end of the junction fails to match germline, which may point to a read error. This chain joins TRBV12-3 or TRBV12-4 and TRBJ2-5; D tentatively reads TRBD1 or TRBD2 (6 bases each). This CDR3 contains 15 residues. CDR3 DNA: TGTGCCAGCAATTTAGCTAGGGGGACTTATGAAACCCAGTACTTC. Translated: CASNLARGTYETQYF.

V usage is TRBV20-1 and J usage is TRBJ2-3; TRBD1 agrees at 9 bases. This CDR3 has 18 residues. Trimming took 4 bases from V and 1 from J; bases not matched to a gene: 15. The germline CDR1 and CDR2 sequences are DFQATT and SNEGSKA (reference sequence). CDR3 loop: CSANGPGTGFKGTDTQYF. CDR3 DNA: TGCAGTGCTAACGGTCCCGGGACAGGGTTTAAAGGCACAGATACGCAGTATTTT.

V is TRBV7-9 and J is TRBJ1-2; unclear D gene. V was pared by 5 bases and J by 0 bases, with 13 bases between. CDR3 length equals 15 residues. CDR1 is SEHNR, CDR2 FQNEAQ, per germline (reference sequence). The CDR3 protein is CASSREPNSNYGYTF. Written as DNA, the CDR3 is TGTGCCAGCAGCAGGGAACCTAATTCTAACTATGGCTACACCTTC.

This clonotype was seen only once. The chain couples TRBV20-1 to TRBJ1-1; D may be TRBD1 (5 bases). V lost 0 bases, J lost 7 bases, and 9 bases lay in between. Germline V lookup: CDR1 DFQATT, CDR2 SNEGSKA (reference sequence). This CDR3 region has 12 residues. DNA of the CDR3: TGCAGTGCTAGAGATTTGACAGATGAAGCTTTCTTT. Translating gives CSARDLTDEAFF.

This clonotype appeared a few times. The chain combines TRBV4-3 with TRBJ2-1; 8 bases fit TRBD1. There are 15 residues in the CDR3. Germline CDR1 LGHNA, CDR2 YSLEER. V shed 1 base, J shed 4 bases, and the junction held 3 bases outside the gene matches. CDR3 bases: TGCGCCAGCAGCCAAGCAGGGGGCAGGTACAATGAGCAGTTCTTC. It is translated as CASSQAGGRYNEQFF.

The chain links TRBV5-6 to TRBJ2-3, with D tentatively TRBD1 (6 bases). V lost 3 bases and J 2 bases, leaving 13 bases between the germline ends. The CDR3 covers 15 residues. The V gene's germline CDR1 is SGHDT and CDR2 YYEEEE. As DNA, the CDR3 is TGTGCCAGCAGCTCTATACAGGGCAACACAGATACGCAGTATTTT. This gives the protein CASSSIQGNTDTQYF.

For the CDR3, the DNA is TGCGCCAGCAGCAGCCGGGACAGGGCCCTCTTTGAGCAGTACTTC. Its protein product is CASSSRDRALFEQYF. The chain carries TRBV4-1 and TRBJ2-5; TRBD1 aligns across 9 bases. Germline CDR1 is MGHRA and CDR2 is YSYEKL. CDR3 size: 15 residues. The J segment lost 11 bases and the V segment lost 5 bases, leaving 15 bases of the junction unmatched.

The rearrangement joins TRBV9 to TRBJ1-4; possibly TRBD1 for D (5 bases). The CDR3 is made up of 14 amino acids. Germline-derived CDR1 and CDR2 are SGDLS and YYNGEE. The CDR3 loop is CARKEETVSEKLFF. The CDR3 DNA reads TGTGCGCGGAAAGAGGAGACAGTCAGTGAAAAACTGTTTTTT. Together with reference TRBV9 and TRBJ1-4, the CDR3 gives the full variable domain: DSGVTQTPKHLITATGQRVTLRCSPRSGDLSVYWYQQSLDQGLQFLIQYYNGEERAKGNILERFSAQQFPDLHSELNLSSLELGDSALYFCARKEETVSEKLFFGSGTQLSVL.

The CDR3 DNA is TGTGCCAGTAAGCGACAGCCCGCTGGGGGTGGCTACACCTTC. This encodes CASKRQPAGGGYTF. The rearrangement links TRBV6-5 to TRBJ1-2, with D possibly TRBD1 on 5 matching bases. The germline V and J ends were trimmed by 9 bases and 7 bases, with 21 bases remaining between them. The V gene's germline CDR1 is MNHEY and CDR2 SVGAGI. The CDR3 is 14 amino acids.

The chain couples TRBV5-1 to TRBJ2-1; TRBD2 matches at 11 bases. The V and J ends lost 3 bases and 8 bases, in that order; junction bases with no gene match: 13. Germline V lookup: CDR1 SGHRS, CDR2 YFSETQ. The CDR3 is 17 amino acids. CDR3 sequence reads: CASSSPSLAGGMDEQFF. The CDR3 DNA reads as TGCGCCAGCAGCTCACCTAGTCTAGCGGGGGGTATGGATGAGCAGTTCTTC.

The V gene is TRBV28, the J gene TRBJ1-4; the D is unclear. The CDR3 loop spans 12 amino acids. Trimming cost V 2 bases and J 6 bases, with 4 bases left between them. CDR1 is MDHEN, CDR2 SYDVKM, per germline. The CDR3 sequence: CASSLLHEKLFF. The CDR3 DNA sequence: TGTGCCAGCAGTTTACTCCATGAAAAACTGTTTTTT.

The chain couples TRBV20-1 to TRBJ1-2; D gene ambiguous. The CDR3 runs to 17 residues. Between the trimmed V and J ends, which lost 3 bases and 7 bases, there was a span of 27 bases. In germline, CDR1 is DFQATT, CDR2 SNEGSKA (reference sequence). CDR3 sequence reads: CSASAGMGPERESGYTF. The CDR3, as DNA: TGCAGTGCTAGTGCCGGAATGGGCCCGGAACGAGAATCTGGCTACACCTTC.

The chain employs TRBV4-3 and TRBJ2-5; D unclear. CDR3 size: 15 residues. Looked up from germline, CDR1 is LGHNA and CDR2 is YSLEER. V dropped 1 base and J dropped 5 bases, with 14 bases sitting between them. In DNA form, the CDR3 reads TGCGCCAGCAGCCAAGGCCACAGCCTGGGGGAGACCCAGTACTTC. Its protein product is CASSQGHSLGETQYF.

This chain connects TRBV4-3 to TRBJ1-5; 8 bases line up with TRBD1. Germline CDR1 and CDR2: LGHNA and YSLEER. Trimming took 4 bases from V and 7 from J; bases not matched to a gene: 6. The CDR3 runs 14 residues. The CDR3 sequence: CASSLIGTGQPQHF. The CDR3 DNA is TGCGCCAGCAGCCTCATCGGGACAGGACAGCCCCAGCATTTT.